Listed below are T cell receptor beta chains from one sample, sequenced in a study of shared clonotypes between healthy human individuals. Profiling relied on immunoSEQ multiplex PCR, and the TCRdb table lists in-frame clones only, not all of them. The sample records about 1.5 million clones, about 96% being singletons. The material sequenced was naive CD4+ T cells sorted from blood. The receptors come from a man aged 30-40 years in good health. Both conserved end residues are part of each CDR3. The order of the fields is D gene, J gene, clone size, V gene, CDR3 DNA, CDR3 protein. The D gene is left open where the match is weak. Some rows mark clone size as missing; the rest say once, few, many or name a class of expanded clone.

D gene: TRBD2
J gene: TRBJ2-2
clone size: NA
V gene: TRBV4-2
CDR3 DNA: TGTGCCAGCAGCCAATCGGGACTAGCGGGGACCGGGGAGCTGTTTTTT
CDR3 protein: CASSQSGLAGTGELFF

D gene: TRBD2
J gene: TRBJ2-5
clone size: NA
V gene: TRBV5-1
CDR3 DNA: TGCGCCAGCCGCTTAACTAGCGGGTGGGGAGAGACCCAGTACTTC
CDR3 protein: CASRLTSGWGETQYF

D gene: NA
J gene: TRBJ2-5
clone size: NA
V gene: TRBV5-1
CDR3 DNA: TGCGCCAGCAGCTCCGGGACTCCCCAAGAGACCCAGTACTTC
CDR3 protein: CASSSGTPQETQYF

D gene: NA
J gene: TRBJ2-5
clone size: NA
V gene: TRBV11-1
CDR3 DNA: TGTGCCAGCAGCTTGCCCACTTCAAGACAGGCTAGAGAGACCCAGTACTTC
CDR3 protein: CASSLPTSRQARETQYF

D gene: TRBD2
J gene: TRBJ2-3
clone size: NA
V gene: TRBV7-3
CDR3 DNA: TGTGCCAGCAGCCCCCAGAGAGCGGGAGTGGCAGATACGCAGTATTTT
CDR3 protein: CASSPQRAGVADTQYF

D gene: NA
J gene: TRBJ2-7
clone size: NA
V gene: TRBV19
CDR3 DNA: TGTGCCAGTAGTGCATCCGGGGTTCCCTACGAGCAGTACTTC
CDR3 protein: CASSASGVPYEQYF

D gene: NA
J gene: TRBJ2-3
clone size: NA
V gene: TRBV5-1
CDR3 DNA: TGCGCCAGCACCCGAGAAGGAGATACGCAGTATTTT
CDR3 protein: CASTREGDTQYF

D gene: NA
J gene: TRBJ1-2
clone size: NA
V gene: TRBV6-1
CDR3 DNA: TGTGCCAGCAGGGACTGGGCCGTGGCCGACACCTTC
CDR3 protein: CASRDWAVADTF

D gene: TRBD1
J gene: TRBJ2-7
clone size: NA
V gene: TRBV7-9
CDR3 DNA: TGTGCCAGCAGCTCAAATGCACCGGGACAGGGGTTCTACGAGCAGTACTTC
CDR3 protein: CASSSNAPGQGFYEQYF

D gene: NA
J gene: TRBJ2-1
clone size: NA
V gene: TRBV28
CDR3 DNA: TGTGCCAGCAGGTCGGCTGACTCCTACAATGAGCAGTTCTTC
CDR3 protein: CASRSADSYNEQFF

D gene: TRBD1
J gene: TRBJ1-1
clone size: NA
V gene: TRBV6-1
CDR3 DNA: TGTGCCAGCAGTAACAGGGGGCTGGACACTGAAGCTTTCTTT
CDR3 protein: CASSNRGLDTEAFF

D gene: TRBD2
J gene: TRBJ2-1
clone size: NA
V gene: TRBV6-1
CDR3 DNA: TGTGCCAGCAGTGAAGTCGGGGAGCGGGAGTGGTACAATGAGCAGTTCTTC
CDR3 protein: CASSEVGEREWYNEQFF

D gene: NA
J gene: TRBJ2-1
clone size: NA
V gene: TRBV5-4
CDR3 DNA: TGTGCCAGCAGCCTTCCGACCGATGGTGAGCAGTTCTTC
CDR3 protein: CASSLPTDGEQFF

D gene: TRBD2
J gene: TRBJ2-7
clone size: NA
V gene: TRBV5-4
CDR3 DNA: TGTGCCAGCAGCTCCGGGCCGACTAGCGGGACGGTATACGAGCAGTACTTC
CDR3 protein: CASSSGPTSGTVYEQYF

D gene: TRBD1
J gene: TRBJ1-2
clone size: NA
V gene: TRBV9
CDR3 DNA: TGTGCCAGCAGCGTACGGACAGGGGGCGACTATGGCTACACCTTC
CDR3 protein: CASSVRTGGDYGYTF

D gene: NA
J gene: TRBJ2-7
clone size: NA
V gene: TRBV14
CDR3 DNA: TGTGCCAGCAGCCAATTTAACCGGAGGACCTCCTACGAGCAGTACTTC
CDR3 protein: CASSQFNRRTSYEQYF

D gene: TRBD1
J gene: TRBJ1-2
clone size: NA
V gene: TRBV6-1
CDR3 DNA: TGTGCCAGCAGCGCGGACAGGGCAATTCATGGCTACACCTTC
CDR3 protein: CASSADRAIHGYTF

D gene: NA
J gene: TRBJ2-1
clone size: NA
V gene: TRBV7-9
CDR3 DNA: TGTGCCAGCAGCTTAACCAGGAGGAAGTTCTTC
CDR3 protein: CASSLTRRKFF

D gene: TRBD1
J gene: TRBJ1-4
clone size: NA
V gene: TRBV5-1
CDR3 DNA: TGCGCCAGCAGCTGGGACAGGGTTAATGAAAAACTGTTTTTT
CDR3 protein: CASSWDRVNEKLFF

D gene: NA
J gene: TRBJ1-1
clone size: NA
V gene: TRBV19
CDR3 DNA: TGTGCCAGTAAGACAGCCGGGACACCGGAAGCTTTCTTT
CDR3 protein: CASKTAGTPEAFF

D gene: NA
J gene: TRBJ2-7
clone size: NA
V gene: TRBV27
CDR3 DNA: TGTGCCAGCAGTTTGAACAGTTTGGTGTACGAGCAGTACTTC
CDR3 protein: CASSLNSLVYEQYF

D gene: NA
J gene: TRBJ2-1
clone size: NA
V gene: TRBV5-4
CDR3 DNA: TGTGCCAGCAGCAATATAGCCAATGAGCAGTTCTTC
CDR3 protein: CASSNIANEQFF

D gene: TRBD1
J gene: TRBJ2-2
clone size: NA
V gene: TRBV5-1
CDR3 DNA: TGCGCCAGCAGCTTACAGGGGTCTCTCGGGGAGCTGTTTTTT
CDR3 protein: CASSLQGSLGELFF

D gene: NA
J gene: TRBJ1-2
clone size: NA
V gene: TRBV28
CDR3 DNA: TGTGCCAGCGCACTCGGGGTGCCCTATGGCTACACCTTC
CDR3 protein: CASALGVPYGYTF

D gene: NA
J gene: TRBJ2-7
clone size: once
V gene: TRBV29-1
CDR3 DNA: TGCAGCGTTGGTGGACATTTTCGCTTAGACGAGCAGTACTTC
CDR3 protein: CSVGGHFRLDEQYF

D gene: NA
J gene: TRBJ2-5
clone size: NA
V gene: TRBV29-1
CDR3 DNA: TGCAGCGTTAACTATGCAACCGAGTACCAAGAGACCCAGTACTTC
CDR3 protein: CSVNYATEYQETQYF

D gene: NA
J gene: TRBJ2-7
clone size: NA
V gene: TRBV7-6
CDR3 DNA: TGTGCCAGCAGCCAAAGCCCAGGTAGGGGCGAGCAGTACTTC
CDR3 protein: CASSQSPGRGEQYF

D gene: NA
J gene: TRBJ2-1
clone size: once
V gene: TRBV5-1
CDR3 DNA: TGCGCCAGCAGCTCCAACTACAATGAGCAGTTCTTC
CDR3 protein: CASSSNYNEQFF

D gene: NA
J gene: TRBJ2-5
clone size: NA
V gene: TRBV27
CDR3 DNA: TGTGCCAGCAGCCGTGGACGGCTCAGGGAGACCCAGTACTTC
CDR3 protein: CASSRGRLRETQYF

D gene: NA
J gene: TRBJ2-1
clone size: NA
V gene: TRBV7-9
CDR3 DNA: TGTGCCAGCAGCACCCTAGTTAATGAGCAGTTCTTC
CDR3 protein: CASSTLVNEQFF

D gene: NA
J gene: TRBJ2-2
clone size: NA
V gene: TRBV30
CDR3 DNA: TGTGCCTGGAGCTGGGTTAGGGGCGGGGAGCTGTTTTTT
CDR3 protein: CAWSWVRGGELFF

D gene: TRBD1
J gene: TRBJ2-2
clone size: NA
V gene: TRBV18
CDR3 DNA: TGTGCCAGCTCACCCGGGACAGGGTCCGGCACCGGGGAGCTGTTTTTT
CDR3 protein: CASSPGTGSGTGELFF

D gene: NA
J gene: TRBJ2-3
clone size: NA
V gene: TRBV12-2
CDR3 DNA: TGTGCAAGTCGCGATCCCGGGTGGGCTAGCGGAGTCCCTCGAGATACGCAGTATTTT
CDR3 protein: CASRDPGWASGVPRDTQYF

D gene: NA
J gene: TRBJ2-7
clone size: NA
V gene: TRBV27
CDR3 DNA: TGTGCCAGCAGCTCCCCTTTATGGTTAGCGGACGTCTCCTACGAGCAGTACTTC
CDR3 protein: CASSSPLWLADVSYEQYF

D gene: TRBD2
J gene: TRBJ2-7
clone size: NA
V gene: TRBV5-6
CDR3 DNA: TGTGCCAGCAGTTCGTCTAGCGGAGACTACGAGCAGTACTTC
CDR3 protein: CASSSSSGDYEQYF

D gene: NA
J gene: TRBJ2-2
clone size: once
V gene: TRBV7-3
CDR3 DNA: TGTGCCAGCAGCATAGGGTCCGGGGAGCTGTTTTTT
CDR3 protein: CASSIGSGELFF

D gene: NA
J gene: TRBJ2-1
clone size: NA
V gene: TRBV18
CDR3 DNA: TGTGCCAGCTCAGCAGCCGTTAGCGCACACTCCTACAATGAGCAGTTCTTC
CDR3 protein: CASSAAVSAHSYNEQFF

D gene: NA
J gene: TRBJ2-2
clone size: NA
V gene: TRBV10-3
CDR3 DNA: TGTGCCATCAGTGATTCAGGGATTGGCACCGGGGAGCTGTTTTTT
CDR3 protein: CAISDSGIGTGELFF

D gene: NA
J gene: TRBJ1-3
clone size: NA
V gene: TRBV11-3
CDR3 DNA: TGTGCCAGCAGCTTGGGGACCTCTGGAAACACCATATATTTT
CDR3 protein: CASSLGTSGNTIYF

D gene: NA
J gene: TRBJ2-7
clone size: NA
V gene: TRBV6-1
CDR3 DNA: TGTGCCAGCAGTGAGATCGACTACAAAGGCGAGCAGTACTTC
CDR3 protein: CASSEIDYKGEQYF

D gene: NA
J gene: TRBJ1-5
clone size: once
V gene: TRBV6-5
CDR3 DNA: TGTGCCAGCAGTGGACCAGGATTAGGGAGTCAGCCCCAGCATTTT
CDR3 protein: CASSGPGLGSQPQHF

D gene: TRBD1
J gene: TRBJ2-5
clone size: NA
V gene: TRBV5-3
CDR3 DNA: TGTGCCAGAAGCTGCGGGACAGGGGCCCGGACGAGGACCCAGTACTTC
CDR3 protein: CARSCGTGARTRTQYF

D gene: NA
J gene: TRBJ2-7
clone size: NA
V gene: TRBV5-1
CDR3 DNA: TGCGCCAGCAGCTTGGTTAGGGTGGTCGGCGAGCAGTACTTC
CDR3 protein: CASSLVRVVGEQYF

D gene: TRBD1
J gene: TRBJ1-2
clone size: NA
V gene: TRBV30
CDR3 DNA: TGTGCCTGGAGTGTAGGGACAGTCCTTGGCTACACCTTC
CDR3 protein: CAWSVGTVLGYTF

D gene: NA
J gene: TRBJ1-4
clone size: NA
V gene: TRBV18
CDR3 DNA: TGTGCCAGCTCACCAGATGGTCCAAGGGCCGAAAAACTGTTTTTT
CDR3 protein: CASSPDGPRAEKLFF

D gene: NA
J gene: TRBJ1-5
clone size: NA
V gene: TRBV7-8
CDR3 DNA: TGTGCCAGCAGCTTAGTAGAGTGGCCCCAGCATTTT
CDR3 protein: CASSLVEWPQHF

D gene: NA
J gene: TRBJ2-7
clone size: NA
V gene: TRBV16
CDR3 DNA: TGTGCCAGCAGCCAAACCTTTCGAGGAGCCTACGAGCAGTACTTC
CDR3 protein: CASSQTFRGAYEQYF

D gene: NA
J gene: TRBJ1-2
clone size: NA
V gene: TRBV5-4
CDR3 DNA: TGTGCCAGCAGCTTGGGCAGCCCGTATGGCTACACCTTC
CDR3 protein: CASSLGSPYGYTF

D gene: NA
J gene: TRBJ2-1
clone size: NA
V gene: TRBV27
CDR3 DNA: TGTGCCAGCAGCCAATCCTACAATGAGCAGTTCTTC
CDR3 protein: CASSQSYNEQFF

D gene: TRBD1
J gene: TRBJ2-1
clone size: NA
V gene: TRBV9
CDR3 DNA: TGTGCCAGCAGCGTGGGGGACAGGGGAATTGAGCAGTTCTTC
CDR3 protein: CASSVGDRGIEQFF

D gene: TRBD1
J gene: TRBJ2-5
clone size: NA
V gene: TRBV5-6
CDR3 DNA: TGTGCCAGCAGCTTACAGGGGGCGCAGGAGACCCAGTACTTC
CDR3 protein: CASSLQGAQETQYF